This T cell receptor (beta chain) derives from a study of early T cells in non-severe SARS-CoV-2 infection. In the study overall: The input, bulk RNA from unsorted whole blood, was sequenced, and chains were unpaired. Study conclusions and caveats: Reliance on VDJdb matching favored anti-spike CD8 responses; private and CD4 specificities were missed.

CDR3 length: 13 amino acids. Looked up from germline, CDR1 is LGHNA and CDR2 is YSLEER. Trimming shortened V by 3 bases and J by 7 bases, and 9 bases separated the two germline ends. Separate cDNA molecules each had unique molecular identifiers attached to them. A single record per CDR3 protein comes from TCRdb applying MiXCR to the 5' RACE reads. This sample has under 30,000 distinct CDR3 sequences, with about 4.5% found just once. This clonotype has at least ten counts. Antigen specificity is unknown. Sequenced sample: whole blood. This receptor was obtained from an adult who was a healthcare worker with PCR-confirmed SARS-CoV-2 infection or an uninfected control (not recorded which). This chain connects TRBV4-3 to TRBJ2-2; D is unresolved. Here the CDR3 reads CASSHNTVGELFF. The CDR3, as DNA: TGCGCCAGCAGCCATAATACGGTCGGGGAGCTGTTTTTT.